The 29 T cell receptor beta chains below come from one sample, sequenced in a study of CD8+ T cells in alopecia areata. Sequencing relied on a cDNA template that was reverse transcribed from extracted RNA. Produced via immunoSEQ multiplex PCR; TCRdb's table is partial and in-frame only. Of approximately 58,000 clones in the sample, 44% are singletons; the top ten hold 51%. The sample taken for sequencing was NKG2D-low CD8+ T cells sorted from blood. The receptors come from a human donor with alopecia areata.

CDR3 sequence (DNA): TGTGCCAGCAGTGCCCGGGACAGGCGTAACTATGGCTACACCTTC. Its translation is CASSARDRRNYGYTF. The chain carries TRBV27 and TRBJ1-2, with 8 bases that match TRBD1. The trim removed 5 bases at V and 1 base at J, leaving 6 bases unmatched. The CDR3 is 15 residues long. CDR1 is MNHEY and CDR2 is SMNVEV in the germline V gene (reference sequence).

This clone was seen only a few times. The genes are TRBV5-6 and TRBJ1-1; 8 bases are a match to TRBD1. The CDR3 is made up of 18 amino acids. Trimming at V came to 0 bases and at J to 3 bases, leaving 13 bases not matched to a gene. Germline-derived CDR1 and CDR2 are SGHDT and YYEEEE. The CDR3 DNA follows: TGTGCCAGCAGCTTGGAGACTCCGGCAGGGGGCTGGTACACTGAAGCTTTCTTT. Translating it yields CASSLETPAGGWYTEAFF. Together with reference TRBV5-6 and TRBJ1-1, the CDR3 gives the full variable domain: DAGVTQSPTHLIKTRGQQVTLRCSPKSGHDTVSWYQQALGQGPQFIFQYYEEEERQRGNFPDRFSGHQFPNYSSELNVNALLLGDSALYLCASSLETPAGGWYTEAFFGQGTRLTVV.

This clone was seen more than once but under ten times. The chain recombines TRBV29-1 with TRBJ2-7; 11 bases agree with TRBD1. The CDR3 totals 13 residues. V dropped 4 bases and J dropped 2; count of bases not matched to a gene: 1. The germline gives CDR1 SQVTM, CDR2 ANQGSEA. The CDR3 sequence is CSVGDRGAYEQYF. CDR3 DNA sequence: TGCAGCGTTGGGGACAGGGGGGCCTACGAGCAGTACTTC.

V usage is TRBV7-9 and J usage is TRBJ2-3; D is unclear. V was shortened by 3 bases and J by 1 base, with 8 bases between the two germline ends. The CDR3 loop spans 14 amino acids. Looked up from germline, CDR1 is SEHNR and CDR2 is FQNEAQ (reference sequence). CDR3 sequence (DNA): TGTGCCAGCAGCTTGTTCGGAGGCACAGATACGCAGTATTTT. Protein: CASSLFGGTDTQYF.

CDR3 sequence (DNA): TGCAGCGTGGGGGACGGGACTTTCGAGCTCGGCACAGATACGCAGTATTTT. This sequence encodes CSVGDGTFELGTDTQYF. The chain recombines TRBV29-1 with TRBJ2-3; possible D gene TRBD2, 6 bases. Germline V lookup: CDR1 SQVTM, CDR2 ANQGSEA. Trimming took 6 bases from V and 1 from J, leaving 23 bases between them. The CDR3 loop spans 17 amino acids.

This clone has more than one count but fewer than ten. CDR3 in amino acids: CASSQVVGGNEQFF. The CDR3, as DNA: TGTGCCAGCAGCCAAGTTGTGGGAGGGAATGAGCAGTTCTTC. The chain links TRBV14 to TRBJ2-1, with TRBD2 matching over 7 bases. Per germline, CDR1 SGHDN and CDR2 FVKESK. V dropped 1 base and J dropped 7; count of bases not matched to a gene: 4. The length of the CDR3 is 14 residues.

This chain uses TRBV7-9 with TRBJ2-1; D gene uncertain. The CDR3 consists of 16 residues. V dropped 6 bases and J dropped 0 bases, with 15 bases sitting between them. Germline-derived CDR1 and CDR2 are SEHNR and FQNEAQ (reference sequence). DNA of the CDR3: TGTGCCAGCAGTCCTCCAACGGGCCGCTCCTACAATGAGCAGTTCTTC. It is translated as CASSPPTGRSYNEQFF.

The chain joins TRBV5-6 to TRBJ2-5, with D possibly TRBD2 on 5 matching bases. Germline V lookup: CDR1 SGHDT, CDR2 YYEEEE. With 0 bases removed from V and 1 base from J, the gap between germline ends came to 7 bases. The CDR3 runs 14 residues. This chain's CDR3 is CASSLGGPQETQYF. The CDR3 nucleotides read TGTGCCAGCAGCTTGGGCGGGCCCCAAGAGACCCAGTACTTC.

V usage is TRBV4-3 and J usage is TRBJ2-1; no clear D. Trimming left V 0 bases short and J 7 bases short, with 7 bases between. The CDR3 covers 13 residues. Germline V gene lookup returns CDR1 LGHNA and CDR2 YSLEER. The CDR3 bases are TGCGCCAGCAGCCAAGAAGGGTGGAATGAGCAGTTCTTC. This codes for CASSQEGWNEQFF.

This chain joins TRBV27 and TRBJ2-1, with TRBD2 identical over 10 bases. V lost 1 base and J lost 7; bases outside the gene matches: 4. This CDR3 comprises 15 residues. Germline CDR1 and CDR2: MNHEY and SMNVEV (reference sequence). Here the CDR3 DNA reads TGTGCCAGCAGTTTATTCCCTAGCGGGGGAAATGAGCAGTTCTTC. It codes for CASSLFPSGGNEQFF.

In the case of this clone: Just one base apart from a much larger clone, this may be a read error. V and J are TRBV4-1 and TRBJ2-5; D ambiguous. The CDR3 has 11 amino acids. Trimming shortened V by 3 bases and J by 5 bases, and 4 bases separated the two germline ends. The germline V gene encodes CDR1 MGHRA and CDR2 YSYEKL. This CDR3 reads CASSHGETQYF. Here the CDR3 DNA reads TGCGCCAGCAGCCACGGGGAGACCCAGTACTTC.

In its sample, this clone was seen a few times. The genes are TRBV5-4 and TRBJ2-2; D is undetermined. The CDR3 spans 14 residues. The V gene lost 1 base and the J gene lost 1 base, with 5 bases spanning the gap. Germline loops: CDR1 SGHNT, CDR2 YYREEE (reference sequence). CDR3 amino acids: CASSLYRNTGELFF. The CDR3 bases are TGTGCCAGCAGCTTGTATAGGAACACCGGGGAGCTGTTTTTT.

The chain recombines TRBV19 with TRBJ1-5; no firm D call. CDR1 and CDR2 from the germline V gene are LNHDA and SQIVND (reference sequence). Trimming removed 2 bases from V and 11 bases from J, with 16 bases in between. This CDR3 comprises 14 residues. The CDR3 region has the DNA TGTGCCAGTAGTATACAGCAGGACCAGGAGGCCCAGCATTTT. Residues: CASSIQQDQEAQHF.

This sequence joins TRBV27 and TRBJ2-7; D might be TRBD2 (6 bases). V was shortened by 11 bases and J by 4 bases, with 12 bases between the two germline ends. The CDR3 has 11 amino acids. CDR1 MNHEY and CDR2 SMNVEV come from the germline V gene (reference sequence). The CDR3 loop is CAVTGRYEQYF. CDR3 nucleotides: TGTGCCGTCACGGGGAGGTACGAGCAGTACTTC.

Many counts were recorded for this clone. The CDR3 here is CASSIWGGTEAFF. In DNA form, the CDR3 reads TGTGCCAGTAGTATCTGGGGTGGCACTGAAGCTTTCTTT. The chain couples TRBV19 to TRBJ1-1; D gene unclear. V dropped 3 bases and J dropped 4 bases, with 9 bases sitting between them. Germline V gives CDR1 LNHDA, CDR2 SQIVND (reference sequence). The CDR3 spans 13 residues.

V is TRBV7-9 and J is TRBJ1-6; D gene unclear. Germline loops: CDR1 SEHNR, CDR2 FQNEAQ (reference sequence). The ends were cut back, 7 bases at V and 8 bases at J, with 12 bases in the middle. The CDR3 is 13 amino acids. The CDR3 coding sequence is TGTGCCAGCACAGGTTCGGTTGATTCACCCCTCCACTTT. Its protein product is CASTGSVDSPLHF.

This chain links TRBV27 with TRBJ1-2; TRBD1 matches at 10 bases. Germline CDR1 MNHEY, CDR2 SMNVEV (reference sequence). V lost 5 bases, J lost 2 bases, and 5 bases stayed unmatched. The CDR3 loop spans 15 amino acids. DNA of the CDR3: TGTGCCAGCAGTCTAGACAGGGGGCAGAACTATGGCTACACCTTC. Translation gives CASSLDRGQNYGYTF.

The rearrangement uses TRBV5-4 and TRBJ2-7, with a possible D match to TRBD1 (6 bases). CDR1 and CDR2 (germline): SGHNT, YYREEE (reference sequence). V was cut by 4 bases and J by 0 bases, with 14 bases left in between. CDR3 length: 15 residues. In DNA, the CDR3 is TGTGCCAGCAGCATCAGGGGATTGAACTCCTACGAGCAGTACTTC. This sequence encodes CASSIRGLNSYEQYF.

This chain joins TRBV5-4 and TRBJ2-7, with 11 bases lining up with TRBD2. The CDR3 sequence is 14 residues long. After removal of 4 bases from V and 4 bases from J, the junction contained 4 bases not matched to a gene. The germline V gene encodes CDR1 SGHNT and CDR2 YYREEE (reference sequence). As DNA, the CDR3 is TGTGCCAGCAGCCCTACTAGCGGGAGTTACGAGCAGTACTTC. Encoded protein: CASSPTSGSYEQYF.

This clone was counted only a few times. The gene calls are TRBV4-3 and TRBJ2-5; TRBD2 is a possible D gene (5 bases). Trimming pared 1 base from V and 3 bases from J, leaving 9 bases between. Germline CDR1 reads LGHNA; CDR2 reads YSLEER. CDR3 length: 14 residues. The CDR3 region is CASSQVVSEETQYF. CDR3 DNA sequence: TGCGCCAGCAGCCAAGTCGTTAGCGAAGAGACCCAGTACTTC.

This clone has a handful of counts. This rearrangement joins TRBV2 to TRBJ1-1; no clear D. This CDR3 region has 13 residues. The V gene's germline CDR1 is SNHLY and CDR2 FYNNEI. V gave up 5 bases and J gave up 1 base, with 8 bases separating them. This chain's CDR3 is CASSPRSNTEAFF. CDR3 in DNA: TGTGCCAGCAGTCCCCGATCGAACACTGAAGCTTTCTTT.

This sequence joins TRBV20-1 and TRBJ1-6; the D is unclear. V dropped 1 base and J dropped 14 bases, with 9 bases sitting between them. Germline V gene data show CDR1 as DFQATT and CDR2 as SNEGSKA (reference sequence). The CDR3 runs to 11 residues. The CDR3 reads CSARGSRTLHF. CDR3 DNA sequence: TGCAGTGCTAGAGGGTCCCGGACCCTCCACTTT.

The chain carries TRBV6-6 and TRBJ1-4; no clear D gene. With 5 bases removed from V and 8 bases from J, the gap between germline ends came to 9 bases. This CDR3 contains 12 residues. Germline lookup yields CDR1 MNHNY and CDR2 SVGAGI (reference sequence). The CDR3 coding sequence is TGTGCCAGCAGTAGGACCGCCGAAAAACTGTTTTTT. Translation: CASSRTAEKLFF.

J is TRBJ2-1 and V is TRBV11-2; TRBD2 agrees at 12 bases. The V gene's germline CDR1 is SGHAT and CDR2 FQNNGV. V shed 1 base, J shed 7 bases, and the junction held 2 bases outside the gene matches. The CDR3 is 15 residues long. CDR3: CASSLGTSGVNEQFF. DNA for the CDR3: TGTGCCAGCAGCTTAGGGACTAGCGGGGTTAATGAGCAGTTCTTC. The full variable domain, rest sourced from reference TRBV11-2 and TRBJ2-1, is EAGVAQSPRYKIIEKRQSVAFWCNPISGHATLYWYQQILGQGPKLLIQFQNNGVVDDSQLPKDRFSAERLKGVDSTLKIQPAKLEDSAVYLCASSLGTSGVNEQFFGPGTRLTVL.

The chain combines TRBV27 with TRBJ2-7, with 11 bases that match TRBD2. CDR1 MNHEY and CDR2 SMNVEV come from the germline V gene (reference sequence). V was pared by 2 bases and J by 7 bases, with 7 bases of the junction left unmatched. The CDR3 runs to 15 residues. Here the CDR3 DNA reads TGTGCCAGCAGTTTACTAGCGGGAGGTACCGGAGAGCAGTACTTC. This encodes CASSLLAGGTGEQYF.

V gene TRBV5-1 combines with J gene TRBJ2-3, with D possibly matching TRBD2 (5 bases). CDR3 length: 15 residues. CDR1 and CDR2 (germline): SGHRS, YFSETQ. Trimming cost V 0 bases and J 3 bases, with 11 bases left between them. For the CDR3, the DNA is TGCGCCAGCAGCTTGGAGGGCGCGGGTACAGATACGCAGTATTTT. Encoded protein: CASSLEGAGTDTQYF.

This clone occurred a few times. The gene calls are TRBV29-1 and TRBJ1-2; D is possibly TRBD1 (6 bases). The germline V gene has CDR1 SQVTM and CDR2 ANQGSEA. The CDR3 has 16 amino acids. V lost 2 bases to trimming and J lost 8 bases, with 24 bases between them. This CDR3 reads CSVEFEGGRFLFGYTF. The CDR3 DNA is TGCAGCGTTGAATTTGAGGGGGGGCGCTTCTTGTTCGGCTACACCTTC.

The chain employs TRBV28 and TRBJ1-2; 8 positions match TRBD1. The trim removed 3 bases at V and 2 bases at J, leaving 5 bases unmatched. This CDR3 spans 15 amino acids. Germline CDR1 is MDHEN and CDR2 is SYDVKM. The CDR3 region is CASSLGDRLNYGYTF. CDR3 coding DNA: TGTGCCAGCAGTTTGGGGGACAGGCTGAACTATGGCTACACCTTC.

This clone was counted a few times. The genes are TRBV27 and TRBJ2-3; D is perhaps TRBD2 (6 bases). This CDR3 contains 18 residues. Germline V gene data show CDR1 as MNHEY and CDR2 as SMNVEV (reference sequence). The germline V and J ends were trimmed by 6 bases and 8 bases, with 30 bases remaining between them. Here the CDR3 reads CASSLTATTQPGEATQYF. CDR3 coding DNA: TGTGCCAGCAGCCTAACCGCGACTACTCAGCCGGGGGAAGCTACGCAGTATTTT.